The 4 T cell receptor beta chains below all came from one sample that was sequenced in a study of blood T cell repertoires in COVID-19. Data came from immunoSEQ multiplex PCR; TCRdb stores just in-frame clones and leaves some out. Of fewer than 60,000 clones listed, roughly 85% are singletons. Sequenced: peripheral blood. These receptor sequences come from a man aged 65 to 79 with acute or convalescent COVID-19.

The chain employs TRBV5-1 and TRBJ1-4; 10 positions agree with TRBD1. Trimming removed 4 bases from V and 7 bases from J; junction bases left unmatched: 10. CDR1 and CDR2 from the germline V gene are SGHRS and YFSETQ. The length of the CDR3 is 16 residues. CDR3 sequence (DNA): TGCGCCAGCAGCACCGGACAGGGGGGGTTAGTTGAAAAACTGTTTTTT. Translation: CASSTGQGGLVEKLFF. The full variable domain, its missing parts supplied by reference TRBV5-1 and TRBJ1-4, is KAGVTQTPRYLIKTRGQQVTLSCSPISGHRSVSWYQQTPGQGLQFLFEYFSETQRNKGNFPGRFSGRQFSNSRSEMNVSTLELGDSALYLCASSTGQGGLVEKLFFGSGTQLSVL.

A note on this clone: One end of the junction fails to match germline, which may point to a read error. This chain uses TRBV10-3 with TRBJ1-2; D uncertain. The CDR3 extends over 12 amino acids. Germline CDR1 reads ENHRY; CDR2 reads SYGVKD. The DNA for the CDR3 is TGTGCCATCAGTGGGCGGCATGGGTACCGGGGTTTC. Encoded protein: CAISGRHGYRGF.

This clone came up once. V and J are TRBV7-2 and TRBJ2-5, with 11 bases lining up with TRBD1. CDR1 is SGHTA, CDR2 FQGNSA, per germline. The CDR3 contains 14 residues. Trimming took 5 bases from V and 5 from J; bases not matched to a gene: 4. DNA of the CDR3: TGTGCCAGCAGCGTGGGACAGGGGGGGGAGACCCAGTACTTC. The encoded protein is CASSVGQGGETQYF.

V gene TRBV6-5 combines with J gene TRBJ1-1, with D perhaps matching TRBD1 (5 bases). The germline CDR1 and CDR2 sequences are MNHEY and SVGAGI. V lost 6 bases to trimming and J lost 3 bases, with 8 bases between them. The CDR3 runs 12 residues. The CDR3 region is CASSDRHTEAFF. The CDR3 DNA reads TGTGCCAGCAGCGACAGACACACTGAAGCTTTCTTT.